What follows are 15 T cell receptor beta chains derived from one specimen sequenced in a study of CD8+CD57+ T cells in acquired aplastic anemia. It was genomic DNA that served as the template for profiling TCR beta VDJ and CDR3. TCRdb re-analysed the reads in MiXCR, keeping a single row per CDR3 protein. The data show approximately 65,000 distinct CDR3 sequences, 55% seen once. The sequenced sample consisted of sorted CD4+, CD8+, or CD8+CD57+ T cells (not recorded which) from PBMCs. These TCRs come from a human donor in good health, serving as a control.

The rearrangement uses TRBV15 and TRBJ2-6; D unclear. CDR1 and CDR2 (germline): LNHNV, YYDKDF (reference sequence). The CDR3 extends over 13 amino acids. Deletions cut 1 base from V and 3 bases from J, with 1 base between. CDR3 DNA: TGTGCCACCAGCAGAGTTGGGGCCAACGTCCTGACTTTC. It translates to CATSRVGANVLTF.

This clonotype was counted many times. The chain combines TRBV18 with TRBJ1-1; tentatively, D is TRBD1 (6 bases). The CDR3 runs to 13 residues. Germline assignment: CDR1 KGHSH and CDR2 LQKENI. The ends were cut back, 6 bases at V and 1 base at J, with 9 bases in the middle. CDR3 in amino acids: CASSSGQNTEAFF. CDR3 coding DNA: TGTGCCAGCTCCTCGGGACAGAACACTGAAGCTTTCTTT.

This clonotype was counted only a few times. The conserved final phenylalanine or tryptophan is absent from the CDR3, which likely points to a read error. This rearrangement joins TRBV6-1 to TRBJ1-5; 7 bases are a match to TRBD1. The CDR3 consists of 15 residues. Germline loops: CDR1 MNHNS, CDR2 SASEGT. Losses at the gene ends were 5 bases for V and 4 bases for J; bases not matched to a gene: 8. The CDR3 nucleotides are TGTGCCAGCAGTCCCAGGGACAGAGCGAATCAGCCCCAGCATTCT. It yields the protein CASSPRDRANQPQHS.

The V call is TRBV2, the J call TRBJ2-7; the match to TRBD1 covers 12 bases. V lost 8 bases, J lost 0 bases, and 5 bases stayed unmatched. This CDR3 region has 15 residues. Looked up from germline, CDR1 is SNHLY and CDR2 is FYNNEI. The CDR3 sequence is CASGGQGASSYEQYF. DNA of the CDR3: TGTGCCAGCGGGGGACAGGGGGCCAGCTCCTACGAGCAGTACTTC.

J is TRBJ2-7 and V is TRBV10-3; 10 bases agree with TRBD2. Germline loops: CDR1 ENHRY, CDR2 SYGVKD. With V trimmed by 6 bases and J by 1 base, 3 bases remained unmatched. The CDR3 spans 14 residues. This chain's CDR3 is CAIRPSGGSYEQYF. CDR3 DNA: TGTGCCATCAGGCCTAGCGGGGGTTCCTACGAGCAGTACTTC.

With regard to this clonotype: One junction end disagrees with the germline gene, perhaps due to a read error. The chain joins TRBV29-1 to TRBJ2-1; TRBD2 matches 9 bases. This CDR3 comprises 15 residues. Germline V CDR1 and CDR2: SQVTM, ANQGSEA. The CDR3 DNA follows: TGCAGCGTCGAAGGTCCGGGACTAGCTTACAATGAGCAGTTCTTC. Its protein is CSVEGPGLAYNEQFF.

The sample holds many counts of this clonotype. The chain uses TRBV19 and TRBJ1-4, with a weak D call TRBD1 (5 bases). This CDR3 has 12 amino acids. V lost 2 bases, J lost 10 bases, and 8 bases lay in between. Germline assignment: CDR1 LNHDA and CDR2 SQIVND (reference sequence). The CDR3 DNA reads TGTGCCAGTAGTATACCGAGGGGAAAACTGTTTTTT. Protein: CASSIPRGKLFF.

This clonotype has at least ten counts. The chain links TRBV20-1 to TRBJ2-3; 8 positions agree with TRBD1. Trimming cost V 6 bases and J 4 bases; bases outside gene matches: 6. CDR1 DFQATT and CDR2 SNEGSKA come from the germline V gene (reference sequence). The CDR3 is 13 residues long. The CDR3 nucleotides read TGCAGTGCGCCTGGACAGGGTGCAGATACGCAGTATTTT. This sequence encodes CSAPGQGADTQYF.

This clonotype was seen many times. This chain uses TRBV4-2 with TRBJ2-7; D remains unclear. The V end lost 0 bases, the J end lost 2 bases, and 14 bases lay between the germline ends. The CDR3 length is 16 residues. Germline assignment: CDR1 LGHNA and CDR2 YNFKEQ. The CDR3 DNA is TGTGCCAGCAGCCAAGATGGACGGAGTAAAACCTACGAGCAGTACTTC. Its protein product is CASSQDGRSKTYEQYF.

The chain combines TRBV15 with TRBJ2-5; 7 bases fit TRBD2. This CDR3 is 14 amino acids long. CDR1 and CDR2 (germline): LNHNV, YYDKDF (reference sequence). With V trimmed by 3 bases and J by 7 bases, 8 bases remained unmatched. The CDR3 bases are TGTGCCACCAGCAGGGCGGGAGCCGACGCGACCCAGTACTTC. This translates into CATSRAGADATQYF.

This chain connects TRBV20-1 to TRBJ1-1; a weak D match, TRBD1 (6 bases). V lost 3 bases and J lost 0, with 11 bases in between. Germline V gene data show CDR1 as DFQATT and CDR2 as SNEGSKA (reference sequence). CDR3 length: 14 residues. CDR3 in amino acids: CSASENRVNTEAFF. DNA for the CDR3: TGCAGTGCTAGTGAGAACAGGGTGAACACTGAAGCTTTCTTT.

The rearrangement links TRBV11-1 to TRBJ1-2, with a weak D call TRBD1 (5 bases). The CDR3 has 16 amino acids. CDR1 is SGHAT and CDR2 is FQDESV in the germline V gene (reference sequence). V was pared by 8 bases and J by 7 bases, with 26 bases between. CDR3 protein: CASRKWPGGDESGYTF. CDR3 nucleotide sequence: TGTGCCAGCCGAAAATGGCCCGGGGGAGATGAGAGTGGCTACACCTTC.

This clonotype was recorded once. The genes are TRBV25-1 and TRBJ1-6; a weak D match, TRBD1 (6 bases). The CDR3 length is 13 residues. The germline V gene has CDR1 MGHDK and CDR2 SYGVNS. Trimming cost V 3 bases and J 7 bases, with 7 bases left between them. CDR3 amino acids: CASSDTGNSPLHF. The CDR3 DNA reads as TGTGCCAGCAGTGACACAGGGAATTCACCCCTCCACTTT.

This clonotype is deemed medium-sized (0.01 to 0.1%). The chain recombines TRBV7-3 with TRBJ2-2; no clear D. This CDR3 contains 13 residues. Germline V gene sequence: CDR1 SGHTA, CDR2 FQGTGA. V lost 2 bases and J 5 bases, leaving 6 bases between the germline ends. The CDR3 protein is CASSLWGTGELFF. For the CDR3, the DNA is TGTGCCAGCAGCTTATGGGGTACCGGGGAGCTGTTTTTT. Filled out from reference TRBV7-3 and TRBJ2-2, the complete variable domain reads GAGVSQTPSNKVTEKGKYVELRCDPISGHTALYWYRQSLGQGPEFLIYFQGTGAADDSGLPNDRFFAVRPEGSVSTLKIQRTERGDSAVYLCASSLWGTGELFFGEGSRLTVL.

This clonotype has a count of ten or more. This chain connects TRBV19 to TRBJ2-5; TRBD2 matches at 7 bases. Trimming removed 0 bases from V and 5 bases from J; junction bases left unmatched: 6. Germline V CDR1 and CDR2: LNHDA, SQIVND (reference sequence). This CDR3 spans 15 amino acids. The CDR3 loop reads CASSIEAGEHETQYF. In nucleotides, the CDR3 is TGTGCCAGTAGTATAGAGGCGGGAGAGCATGAGACCCAGTACTTC.